What follows describes a single T cell receptor beta chain. This sample was included in a study of blood T cell repertoires in COVID-19. Method: immunoSEQ multiplex PCR; TCRdb's copy keeps in-frame clones and lacks some. The sample contains approximately 150,000 clones, about 85% of which appear only once. Sequenced: PBMCs or T cells enriched from blood (not recorded which). This clonotype was sampled from a woman aged 40 to 55 who had been exposed to COVID-19.

The CDR3 DNA follows: TGTGCCAGCTCACCGTCAGCTGGAGGCGGGGAGCTGTTTTTT. Protein product: CASSPSAGGGELFF. This chain uses TRBV18 with TRBJ2-2; possible D gene TRBD2, 5 bases. CDR3 length equals 14 residues. The germline V gene has CDR1 KGHSH and CDR2 LQKENI. Trimming removed 3 bases from V and 7 bases from J, with 12 bases in between.